Listed below are T cell receptor beta chains from one sample, sequenced in a study of blood T cells in healthy people across ages. TCRdb called the 5' RACE reads again in MiXCR, with one record for every CDR3 protein. The repertoire holds about 1.4 million distinct CDR3 sequences, with 55% to 75% as singletons. Specimen: blood. These receptors all come from a man younger than 30 in good health. Each CDR3 is given with its conserved first and last residue.

v_call cdr3_aa
TRBV20-1 CSARDGRRRGRNEQYF
TRBV6-1 CASEWPGAETQYF
TRBV20-1 CSARTGNNQPQHF
TRBV3-1 CASSQEVEGARNEQFF
TRBV7-2 CASSLLRQGSTEAFF
TRBV7-9 CASWTGDTDTQYF
TRBV6-2/TRBV6-3 CASSYRTSLGTGELFF
TRBV27 CASSPEATVRGHEQYF
TRBV4-1 CASSVIRDNLYKQYF
TRBV27 CASSPWEGGYTF
TRBV10-3 CAIRATGINTEAFF
TRBV20-1 CSASFLAPYEQYF
TRBV7-2 CASSLDREVGNTIYF
TRBV5-1 CASSTRTVSSGANVLTF
TRBV7-9 CASTLPGLAGGEQFF
TRBV5-5 CASSLDGVTKNIQYF
TRBV20-1 CSARIGTSGLPYEQYF
TRBV13 CASSFGDAANTGELFF
TRBV27 CASSSGSVLEQYF
TRBV7-2 CASSAVWDALGDTQYF
TRBV28 CASSSWRVNYGYTF
TRBV29-1 CSVSETSGEKLFF
TRBV2 CASRRGGFYNEQFF
TRBV10-3 CAIREEDTRGTEAFF
TRBV25-1 CASSDTSRGSSPLHF
TRBV4-1 CASSGVKADTQYF
TRBV27 CASSLWGSGELFF
TRBV20-1 CSAPAFLSSGANVLTF
TRBV7-8 CASSFSQNTGELFF
TRBV6-5 CASSYSSTGKLFF
TRBV29-1 CSVEGRRPYNEQFF
TRBV4-1 CASSPSGPPSYEQYF
TRBV20-1 CSATQGGRETQYF
TRBV27 CASSPEGFRGAQVEQFF
TRBV11-3 CASSLNGGAGDTQYF
TRBV12-3/TRBV12-4 CASSRQGIGSQPQHF